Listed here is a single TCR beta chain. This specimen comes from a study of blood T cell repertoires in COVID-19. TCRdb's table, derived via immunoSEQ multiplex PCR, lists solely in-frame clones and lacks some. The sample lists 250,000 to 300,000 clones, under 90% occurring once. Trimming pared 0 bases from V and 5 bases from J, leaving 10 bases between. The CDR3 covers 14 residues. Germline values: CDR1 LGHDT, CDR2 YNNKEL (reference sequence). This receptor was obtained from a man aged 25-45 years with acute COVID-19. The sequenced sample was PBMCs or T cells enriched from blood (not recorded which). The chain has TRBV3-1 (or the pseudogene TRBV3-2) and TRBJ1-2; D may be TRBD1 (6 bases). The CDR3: CASSQDEGVYGYTF. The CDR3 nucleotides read TGTGCCAGCAGCCAAGACGAGGGGGTTTATGGCTACACCTTC.